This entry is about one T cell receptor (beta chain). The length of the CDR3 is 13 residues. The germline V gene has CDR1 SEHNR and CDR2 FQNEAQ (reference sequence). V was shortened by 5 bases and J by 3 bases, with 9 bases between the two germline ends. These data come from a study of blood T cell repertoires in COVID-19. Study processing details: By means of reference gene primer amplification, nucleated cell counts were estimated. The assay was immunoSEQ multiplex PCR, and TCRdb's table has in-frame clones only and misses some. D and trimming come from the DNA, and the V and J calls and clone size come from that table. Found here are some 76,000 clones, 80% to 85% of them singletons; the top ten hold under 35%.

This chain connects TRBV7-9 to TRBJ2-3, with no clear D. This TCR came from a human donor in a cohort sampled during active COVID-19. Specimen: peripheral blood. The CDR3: CASSAILTDTQYF. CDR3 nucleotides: TGTGCCAGCAGCGCCATCCTAACAGATACGCAGTATTTT.